This T cell receptor (beta chain) was obtained from a study of T-cell memory formation after mild COVID-19. Study-wide results and caveats: Cross-reactive memory appears to have joined, as suggested by some responding clones showing up in pre-infection memory.

Looked up from germline, CDR1 is LNHDA and CDR2 is SQIVND (reference sequence). There are 17 residues in the CDR3. V was cut by 4 bases and J by 4 bases, with 22 bases left in between. TCRdb fed the 5' RACE reads into MiXCR, producing one record per CDR3 protein. The sample records under 250,000 distinct CDR3 sequences, roughly 15% being singletons. In the case of this clonotype: As yet, its antigen is unknown.

The rearrangement uses TRBV19 and TRBJ1-2, with D possibly matching TRBD1 (5 bases). Sample: PBMCs or a T cell subset sorted from them (not recorded which). This sequence originates from an adult woman who had mild COVID-19 (a few samples of this study predate the infection). Cell type and time point are not known. The CDR3 here is CASSTGEQTSSVYGYTF. The CDR3 bases are TGTGCCAGTAGTACGGGGGAACAGACTTCAAGCGTCTATGGCTACACCTTC.